Below are 3 T cell receptor beta chains sequenced from a single sample in a study of T-cell reconstitution after alpha-beta-depleted transplantation in children (dated by TCRdb to between 2015 and 2016). The library was built by means of PCR. TCRdb lists the instrument as Illumina HiSeq 2500. TCR library preparation used molecular barcoding, with unique molecular identifiers applied to normalize quantification of the TCRbeta repertoire. The public sequencing data were trimmed at Q25 with fastp and processed into clonotypes with MiXCR by TCRdb, which kept only in-frame beta chains. Rows are unified per CDR3 protein, each entry keeping the most common DNA and genes. The sample yields a few hundred thousand distinct CDR3 sequences; 27% were counted once. The top ten clonotypes cover about a third of the sample. Taken with the paper, the label for treatment or condition translates to: allogeneic hematopoietic cell transplantation with graft depleted of TCRalphabeta T cells and CD19 B cells.

Sequenced material: PBMCs, taken before TCRalphabeta/CD19-depleted stem cell transplant. Receptor source: a boy less than two years old with Wiskott-Aldrich syndrome, due to receive a stem cell transplant.

The chain recombines TRBV7-9 with TRBJ2-7; TRBD2 matches at 7 bases. With 1 base clipped from V and 4 bases from J, the junction kept 13 bases outside the gene matches. Germline V lookup: CDR1 SEHNR, CDR2 FQNEAQ (reference sequence). This CDR3 has 17 residues. In DNA form, the CDR3 reads TGTGCCAGCAGCTTAGATGGCGTCAGGGAGGGCCCTTACGAGCAGTACTTC. Encoded protein: CASSLDGVREGPYEQYF.

The chain employs TRBV20-1 and TRBJ1-5; TRBD1 might be the D (5 bases). With 0 bases removed from V and 5 bases from J, the gap between germline ends came to 11 bases. The CDR3 sequence is 14 residues long. CDR1 and CDR2 (germline): DFQATT, SNEGSKA (reference sequence). CDR3 amino acids: CSARDTGADQPQHF. The CDR3 DNA reads TGCAGTGCTAGAGATACCGGGGCGGATCAGCCCCAGCATTTT.

This chain links TRBV7-8 with TRBJ2-5, with TRBD2 matching over 7 bases. The J segment lost 3 bases and the V segment lost 4 bases, leaving 11 bases of the junction unmatched. This CDR3 spans 16 amino acids. Per the germline V gene, CDR1 is SGHVS and CDR2 is FQNEAQ. This CDR3 is CASSSLVGGGKETQYF. The CDR3 DNA sequence: TGTGCCAGCAGCTCCCTGGTTGGGGGAGGGAAAGAGACCCAGTACTTC.